This T cell receptor (beta chain) was identified during a study of cytomegalovirus exposure and HLA in healthy donors (dated by TCRdb to about 2017). For the wider study: An earlier analysis of under 600 of the donors reported about 290 Gb of sequence data and 117 million unique TCR beta sequences from about 200 million T cells. An early release covering roughly 600 HLA-typed donors comprised 300 to 350 gigabases of sequencing data and tens of millions of unique TCR sequences. The genetic ancestry cluster associated with self-reported Caucasian donors included 65% to 90% of the roughly 400 genotyped donors. The study was designed to test whether signatures of past pathogen exposure could be identified by cataloging public T cell receptors. The study profiled the T cell repertoires of 550 to 700 subjects by immunosequencing and related them to cytomegalovirus serostatus. Besides the first cohort of about 730 subjects, a separate validation cohort made up of 95 to 150 different subjects was used. High-throughput TCR immunosequencing, statistical association of individual TCRs with disease status, and machine learning were combined to predict cytomegalovirus infection status. To study patterns of TCR occurrence, a later analysis re-analyzed previously published TCR beta repertoires from 500 to 850 donors and added high-resolution HLA genotyping. The later analysis used no new phenotypic data to find candidate immune exposures, relying instead on TCR beta sequences and their occurrence across donors. In an earlier analysis of 587 of the donors, high-throughput TCR beta sequencing was used to judge whether each TCR beta V gene segment behaved as functional or pseudogenic. Donor age, sex, ethnicity and CMV serostatus were collected together with the repertoire data. A later genetic analysis took genome-wide SNP genotypes for about 65% of the 666 donors and used that subset as a discovery cohort. All discovery cohort repertoires had been generated using a single sequencing platform. Class I and class II HLA loci were covered by the typing at four-digit resolution. Typing coverage differed by locus: A, B, C, DRB1 and DQB1 were typed in about 620-640 donors, DQA1 in approximately 520, DPA1 in nearly 610, and DPB1 in 472. Four or five DR-DQ haplotypes were treated as single units for association and clustering because of strong linkage in the cohort. On average, roughly 240,000 unique TCR beta nucleotide sequences were sequenced per donor among a few hundred genotyped donors of the cohort, with 15% to 20% of those sequences being non-productive. The investigation overall reported the following: Most TCR sequences were observed very rarely across donors, whereas some public TCRs were present in many individuals. The earlier analysis of approximately 540 of the donors excluded fewer than 20 rarely observed V segments, including chromosome 9 orphons, because counts were too low. The study gave a list of more than 150 TCR beta chains associated with cytomegalovirus. When HLA alleles, especially DR and DQ, strongly co-occurred, TCR associations were difficult to assign to individual alleles. It was suggested by the authors that the approach could potentially be generalized to other disease states and immunological phenotypes. In a later analysis, HLA-associated TCR beta chains were found to be more clonally expanded and to have lower generation probabilities than equally common non-associated chains. Compared with the roughly 720-donor mean, donors in an Asian-associated ancestry cluster had fewer N-insertions in productive TCRs, according to a later genetic analysis. A group of highly shared sequence variants was considered likely to be a technical artifact of the sequencing pipeline. V-gene and J-gene trimming of TCR beta chains was associated with a missense DCLRE1C variant in a later genetic analysis, and the association was replicated in an independent cohort. Some IMGT-functional V segments, including TRBV6-2 and TRBV6-3, could not be told apart with the 87-base-pair reads, so those segments were excluded. In a later analysis, several top co-occurrence clusters were reported to appear linked to parvovirus B19, influenza, CMV and Epstein-Barr virus. According to a later analysis, most CMV-associated TCR beta chains appeared to be HLA-restricted, and the HLA associations seemed to be driven largely by CMV exposure. The presence/absence analyses assumed that sequencing depth was roughly uniform across donors, and that assumption may not be true. Cytomegalovirus status was reported to be diagnosed by the classifier with high specificity and sensitivity in both the original and validation cohorts. A later analysis found that TCR association rates varied across HLA loci, with DRB1 alleles showing the most associated TCRs and HLA-C alleles the fewest. Correlated functional status among segregating V segments might be attributable to linkage disequilibrium, but an unknown experimental factor could not be ruled out. A further reported finding was that TCR beta sequences accurately predicted the HLA-A and HLA-B alleles for most subjects in the first cohort. The only immune exposure information available for the cohort was CMV serostatus. In vitro tests confirmed that a few of the cytomegalovirus-associated TCR beta chains recognize cytomegalovirus antigens. In this cohort, only TCR beta chains were sequenced, and detectable features were limited by the absence of alpha or paired-chain data. At a false discovery rate of 0.05, a later analysis linked roughly 17,000 TCR beta sequences to specific HLA alleles. Because HLA typing was missing for some donors at each locus, association tests included only the typed subset. An earlier analysis of some 560 of the donors showed that most TCR beta V segments appeared in productive rearrangements either about 90% or about 30% of the time, which broadly matched IMGT annotations.

Comments on this clone: Its specific antigen is unknown. Mismatch with germline at one junction end may stem from a read error.

Receptors were amplified or captured by the immunoSEQ multiplex PCR assay. For the multiplex PCR, a mixture combining 60 forward primers for TCR Vbeta segments and 13 reverse primers for TCR Jbeta segments was used. The CDR3 region of rearranged TCR beta genes was amplified from genomic DNA by a multiplex PCR assay. The amplified TCR beta libraries were sequenced on the Illumina HiSeq System as 87-base-pair reads. As for how the authors treated the data: In a later analysis, some 80 million unique TCR beta chains were counted across the approximately 620 repertoires, and around 11 million of these chains were shared by at least two donors. Raw reads were error-corrected and collapsed into unique sequences by a nearest-neighbor algorithm in which closely related sequences were merged to remove PCR and sequencing errors. CDR3 sequences were aligned to IMGT reference sequences to assign V, D and J gene segments. For a sequence to be retained, at least a six-nucleotide match to both a V gene segment and a J gene segment was required. A rearrangement counted as productive if the CDR3 had no stop codons and remained in frame with V and J, and every other rearrangement counted as non-productive. Following IMGT convention, CDR3 was defined as the stretch from the second conserved V-encoded cysteine to the conserved J-encoded phenylalanine. The earlier analysis of about 640 of the donors excluded any sequence lacking an unambiguous match to a single V gene segment. In an earlier analysis of 450 to 700 of the donors, V segments were called functional above 56.7% productive rearrangements and were called segregating when the between-donor standard deviation exceeded 5%. A statistical classification framework was built to diagnose cytomegalovirus status from the catalog of TCR beta chain sequences. A later analysis assigned V and J genes by comparing TCR nucleotide sequences with IMGT/GENE-DB human TR gene sequences. A later analysis assigned CDR3 sequences and most-parsimonious VDJ recombination scenarios with the TCRdist pipeline. A later analysis defined each TCR beta chain by its CDR3 amino acid sequence plus V-gene family, and excluded reads lacking a unique V-gene family. To address suspected cross-contamination and a sequencing artifact, a later analysis removed 592 highly shared, low-generation-probability nucleotide sequences. For each public chain, a later analysis derived a clonal expansion index from normalized ranks of inferred template counts within each repertoire. In a later analysis, generation probabilities were computed with a VDJ recombination model fitted to out-of-frame rearrangements, and the resulting probabilities were checked against IGoR. In a later analysis, TCR-TCR, TCR-HLA and TCR-CMV co-occurrence was scored with hypergeometric tests, and a repertoire-size bias correction was applied to TCR pairs. A later analysis estimated false discovery rates by permuting HLA or CMV assignments 20 times. In a later analysis, co-occurring TCRs were grouped using DBSCAN, and TCRdist sequence similarity was added for clustering within HLA-allele-positive subsets. For co-occurrence clustering, repertoires with fewer than 30,000 or more than 120,000 public chains were excluded, along with about five repertoires with anomalous nucleotide sharing. The table was pulled from immuneACCESS by TCRdb, which kept in-frame rearrangements only. Such tables lose some clones; where checked, under half of the loss comes from unresolved V genes, and the rest has no known cause. That table supplies the V and J calls and clone size; D and trimming were determined from the DNA. The sample data list roughly 180,000 clones, and around 80% of these were observed just once. The top ten constitute 7.7% of the sample.

The cohort was made up of 500 to 800 healthy bone marrow donors. Cohort members were all nominally healthy when sampled, although unrecorded immune exposures were likely present. The donor was CMV seropositive and was included in the group of around 300 seropositive cohort members. A peripheral blood sample was provided by each donor, and peripheral blood mononuclear cells were used for TCR beta sequencing. Genomic DNA extraction from the blood cell samples was performed with the Qiagen DNeasy Blood Extraction Kit. The CDR3 has 13 amino acids, counting the end cysteine and phenylalanine. The read is trimmed to its CDR3 DNA, 39 bases read in frame from base 1. The germline V gene (reference sequence) supplies CDR1 SSHAT and CDR2 FNYEAQ.

The material sequenced was PBMCs. The sequence came from a woman aged 40 to 50 in good health and CMV-seropositive. Here the chain combines TRBV7-7 and TRBJ2-5; the D gene is not confidently resolved. The encoded CDR3 is CASSPGRVETQYF. The bases read TGTGCTAGCAGCCCCGGCCGGGTGGAGACCCAGTACTTC.